The 25 T cell receptor beta chains presented below share a single source sample, sequenced in a study of blood T cell repertoires in COVID-19. Profiled with immunoSEQ multiplex PCR; TCRdb holds only in-frame clones, not every one. The data hold about 200,000 clones, with about 85% observed a single time. The sequenced material came from peripheral blood. All receptors come from a woman older than 75 with acute or convalescent COVID-19.

The chain combines TRBV6-2 or TRBV6-3 with TRBJ2-1; TRBD1 might be the D (6 bases). The germline gives CDR1 MNHEY, CDR2 SVGEGT. Trimming removed 4 bases at V and 8 bases at J, with 15 bases between. The CDR3 length is 14 residues. The chain's CDR3 is CASSLGQGKHEQFF. DNA for the CDR3: TGTGCCAGCAGTTTAGGTCAGGGGAAGCATGAGCAGTTCTTC.

The V and J genes are TRBV19 and TRBJ2-7, with D possibly matching TRBD2 (6 bases). Germline lookup yields CDR1 LNHDA and CDR2 SQIVND (reference sequence). Trimming cost V 7 bases and J 4 bases, with 17 bases left between them. The CDR3 has 14 amino acids. The DNA of the CDR3 is TGTGCCAGTACTCCCTCGGCTAGCGAATACGAGCAGTACTTC. This codes for CASTPSASEYEQYF.

The chain links TRBV29-1 to TRBJ1-1, with a tentative D call TRBD1 (5 bases). There are 13 residues in the CDR3. Germline CDR1 reads SQVTM; CDR2 reads ANQGSEA. The V end lost 7 bases, the J end lost 3 bases, and 15 bases lay between the germline ends. The CDR3 region has the DNA TGCAGCGCGCTCTTGGGGGGGGACACTGAAGCTTTCTTT. It specifies CSALLGGDTEAFF.

The rearrangement links TRBV5-6 to TRBJ2-1; TRBD2 agrees at 8 bases. The junction had 7 bases not matched to a gene; V was cut back by 3 bases and J by 5 bases. The CDR3 runs 15 residues. The germline CDR1 and CDR2 sequences are SGHDT and YYEEEE. This CDR3 reads CASSWTGGPDNEQFF. The CDR3 DNA follows: TGTGCCAGCAGCTGGACGGGAGGGCCGGACAATGAGCAGTTCTTC.

This rearrangement joins TRBV6-5 to TRBJ2-3, with D tentatively TRBD1 (5 bases). Germline values: CDR1 MNHEY, CDR2 SVGAGI. The CDR3 consists of 14 residues. V was trimmed by 0 bases and J by 1 base, leaving 5 bases between them. CDR3 bases: TGTGCCAGCAGTTACTCGGGGCGCACAGATACGCAGTATTTT. It yields the protein CASSYSGRTDTQYF.

This sequence joins TRBV19 and TRBJ2-7; 7 bases are shared with TRBD1. The CDR3 is 14 residues long. Trimming took 4 bases from V and 4 from J; bases not matched to a gene: 7. Germline CDR1 reads LNHDA; CDR2 reads SQIVND (reference sequence). The CDR3 DNA follows: TGTGCCAGTAGTACCCGACAGGGTCTTTACGAGCAGTACTTC. Translating gives CASSTRQGLYEQYF.

This chain joins TRBV7-3 and TRBJ1-1, with D tentatively TRBD1 (5 bases). Germline values: CDR1 SGHTA, CDR2 FQGTGA. Between the trimmed V and J ends, which lost 4 bases and 4 bases, there was a span of 16 bases. The CDR3 loop spans 15 amino acids. CDR3 bases: TGTGCCAGCAGCTCAGCAGGGTATCGTATCACTGAAGCTTTCTTT. Encoded protein: CASSSAGYRITEAFF. Drawing the rest from reference TRBV7-3 and TRBJ1-1, the complete variable domain is GAGVSQTPSNKVTEKGKYVELRCDPISGHTALYWYRQSLGQGPEFLIYFQGTGAADDSGLPNDRFFAVRPEGSVSTLKIQRTERGDSAVYLCASSSAGYRITEAFFGQGTRLTVV.

This clone was seen a handful of times. The J gene is TRBJ1-4, the V gene TRBV7-9; 7 bases are a match to TRBD1. The CDR3 spans 14 residues. Looked up from germline, CDR1 is SEHNR and CDR2 is FQNEAQ (reference sequence). V gave up 5 bases and J gave up 7 bases; unmatched junction bases: 7. The CDR3 sequence: CASSPQGDSEKLFF. As DNA, the CDR3 is TGTGCCAGCAGCCCCCAGGGGGATAGTGAAAAACTGTTTTTT. The full variable domain, in which reference TRBV7-9 and TRBJ1-4 provide the parts outside the CDR3, is DTGVSQNPRHKITKRGQNVTFRCDPISEHNRLYWYRQTLGQGPEFLTYFQNEAQLEKSRLLSDRFSAERPKGSFSTLEIQRTEQGDSAMYLCASSPQGDSEKLFFGSGTQLSVL.

The rearrangement joins TRBV4-3 to TRBJ2-7; TRBD1 aligns across 7 bases. Trimming took 0 bases from V and 0 from J; bases not matched to a gene: 5. Germline CDR1 and CDR2: LGHNA and YSLEER. The CDR3 has 16 residues. The CDR3 coding sequence is TGCGCCAGCAGCCAAGATGGGGCAGGGGGCTCCTACGAGCAGTACTTC. Amino acids: CASSQDGAGGSYEQYF.

CDR3 residues: CASSLAPGTETYEQYF. The DNA of the CDR3 is TGTGCCAGCAGCTTGGCCCCGGGAACTGAAACCTACGAGCAGTACTTC. The J gene is TRBJ2-7, the V gene TRBV5-5; TRBD2 might be the D (5 bases). Germline lookup yields CDR1 SGHKS and CDR2 YYEKEE (reference sequence). V was clipped by 0 bases and J by 2 bases, with 15 bases between them. This CDR3 is built from 16 residues.

This clone was detected once. This sequence joins TRBV7-9 and TRBJ2-7; D gene uncertain. CDR1 is SEHNR and CDR2 is FQNEAQ in the germline V gene (reference sequence). This CDR3 contains 15 residues. Trimming removed 1 base at V and 4 bases at J, with 14 bases between. Here the CDR3 DNA reads TGTGCCAGCAGCTTAGGCCTAGTAGGTGCTTACGAGCAGTACTTC. The encoded protein is CASSLGLVGAYEQYF.

The rearrangement links TRBV2 to TRBJ2-7; 9 bases align to TRBD1. Germline loops: CDR1 SNHLY, CDR2 FYNNEI. J gave up 5 bases and V 6 bases, and 14 bases lay outside the gene matches. The CDR3 has 16 residues. The DNA of the CDR3 is TGTGCCAGCAGACGAAATCCAGGGACAGGGTCCAACGAGCAGTACTTC. It specifies CASRRNPGTGSNEQYF. Filled out from reference TRBV2 and TRBJ2-7, the complete variable domain reads EPEVTQTPSHQVTQMGQEVILRCVPISNHLYFYWYRQILGQKVEFLVSFYNNEISEKSEIFDDQFSVERPDGSNFTLKIRSTKLEDSAMYFCASRRNPGTGSNEQYFGPGTRLTVT.

The V gene is TRBV5-4, the J gene TRBJ2-1, with 8 bases matching TRBD2. The trim removed 3 bases at V and 5 bases at J, leaving 10 bases unmatched. This CDR3 is 16 amino acids long. The germline gives CDR1 SGHNT, CDR2 YYREEE (reference sequence). The CDR3 nucleotides are TGTGCCAGCAGCTCAAAGCGGGAGTTGGGGAACAATGAGCAGTTCTTC. As protein: CASSSKRELGNNEQFF.

The V call is TRBV18, the J call TRBJ2-3, with 7 bases lining up with TRBD1. The trim removed 2 bases at V and 1 base at J, leaving 3 bases unmatched. This CDR3 comprises 15 residues. Germline-derived CDR1 and CDR2 are KGHSH and LQKENI. The CDR3 sequence: CASSPTGDRTDTQYF. The DNA of the CDR3 is TGTGCCAGCTCACCAACAGGGGACCGCACAGATACGCAGTATTTT. Supplemented by reference TRBV18 and TRBJ2-3, the full variable domain reads NAGVMQNPRHLVRRRGQEARLRCSPMKGHSHVYWYRQLPEEGLKFMVYLQKENIIDESGMPKERFSAEFPKEGPSILRIQQVVRGDSAAYFCASSPTGDRTDTQYFGPGTRLTVL.

The CDR3 sequence is CASARRLANEKLFF. The CDR3 DNA is TGTGCCAGCGCCCGGAGATTGGCTAATGAAAAACTGTTTTTT. The V and J genes are TRBV19 and TRBJ1-4; D is unclear. V was trimmed by 9 bases and J by 3 bases, leaving 14 bases between them. This CDR3 is built from 14 residues. Germline V gives CDR1 LNHDA, CDR2 SQIVND (reference sequence).

This clone was seen only a few times. V and J are TRBV28 and TRBJ1-2; D remains unclear. The ends were cut back, 5 bases at V and 7 bases at J, with 20 bases in the middle. Germline loops: CDR1 MDHEN, CDR2 SYDVKM. This CDR3 is built from 15 residues. The CDR3 loop is CASSQERVRRGGYTF. The CDR3 DNA reads as TGTGCCAGCAGTCAAGAACGGGTCAGACGGGGTGGCTACACCTTC.

The V and J genes are TRBV29-1 and TRBJ1-2; D call uncertain. Between the trimmed V and J ends, which lost 6 bases and 4 bases, there was a span of 9 bases. Germline V CDR1 and CDR2: SQVTM, ANQGSEA. The CDR3 sequence is 11 residues long. Written as DNA, the CDR3 is TGCAGCGTCCTATGGAGCTATGGCTACACCTTC. Its translation: CSVLWSYGYTF. Filled out from reference TRBV29-1 and TRBJ1-2, the complete variable domain reads SAVISQKPSRDICQRGTSLTIQCQVDSQVTMMFWYRQQPGQSLTLIATANQGSEATYESGFVIDKFPISRPNLTFSTLTVSNMSPEDSSIYLCSVLWSYGYTFGSGTRLTVV.

This CDR3 reads CASSGRGASGRAIYEQFF. The CDR3 bases are TGTGCCAGCAGTGGGAGGGGAGCTAGCGGGAGGGCCATATATGAGCAGTTCTTC. This chain links TRBV27 with TRBJ2-1; 12 bases are a match to TRBD2. This CDR3 is 18 amino acids long. Unmatched junction bases numbered 16, after V lost 5 bases and J lost 8 bases. Per the germline V gene, CDR1 is MNHEY and CDR2 is SMNVEV (reference sequence).

This chain connects TRBV30 to TRBJ1-1, with D tentatively TRBD1 (5 bases). CDR3 length: 14 residues. Germline V lookup: CDR1 GTSNPN, CDR2 SVGIG (reference sequence). V lost 5 bases to trimming and J lost 6 bases, with 19 bases between them. The CDR3 sequence is CAWGRGAGGAEAFF. The CDR3 region has the DNA TGTGCCTGGGGCCGCGGGGCCGGTGGTGCTGAAGCTTTCTTT. Combining the CDR3 with reference TRBV30 and TRBJ1-1 gives the whole variable domain SQTIHQWPATLVQPVGSPLSLECTVEGTSNPNLYWYRQAAGRGLQLLFYSVGIGQISSEVPQNLSASRPQDRQFILSSKKLLLSDSGFYLCAWGRGAGGAEAFFGQGTRLTVV.

The chain couples TRBV6-2 or TRBV6-3 to TRBJ1-2; the match to TRBD1 covers 8 bases. The germline V gene has CDR1 MNHEY and CDR2 SVGEGT. After removal of 4 bases from V and 7 bases from J, the junction contained 8 bases not matched to a gene. This CDR3 has 14 residues. Here the CDR3 reads CASSSGQGGIGYTF. The CDR3 region has the DNA TGTGCCAGCAGTTCTGGACAGGGAGGGATTGGCTACACCTTC.

The V gene is TRBV27, the J gene TRBJ1-2; the match to TRBD1 covers 9 bases. The CDR3 runs 16 residues. The V gene's germline CDR1 is MNHEY and CDR2 SMNVEV (reference sequence). The V gene end was trimmed by 6 bases and the J gene end by 5 bases; junction bases not matched to a gene: 13. The DNA for the CDR3 is TGTGCCAGCAGCACCACCACAGGGGGCGCGGGGTATGGCTACACCTTC. The encoded protein is CASSTTTGGAGYGYTF.

This clone was picked up one time. The genes are TRBV19 and TRBJ2-1, with D perhaps TRBD2 (6 bases). This CDR3 contains 14 residues. The V gene's germline CDR1 is LNHDA and CDR2 SQIVND (reference sequence). V shed 5 bases and J shed 9 bases, with 17 bases lying between them. CDR3: CASSPERRGPEQFF. Written as DNA, the CDR3 is TGTGCCAGTAGTCCTGAGCGGCGGGGCCCTGAGCAGTTCTTC.

The gene calls are TRBV28 and TRBJ2-1; TRBD2 matches at 14 bases. This CDR3 comprises 15 residues. CDR1 is MDHEN and CDR2 is SYDVKM in the germline V gene. Trimming at V came to 5 bases and at J to 8 bases, leaving 5 bases not matched to a gene. As DNA, the CDR3 is TGTGCCAGCAGTCCTTTGGGACTAGCGGGAGATGAGCAGTTCTTC. Its translation: CASSPLGLAGDEQFF.

The CDR3 is CASTPLDRGAGGYTF. The CDR3 coding sequence is TGTGCCAGCACTCCCCTCGACAGGGGGGCTGGTGGCTACACCTTC. This chain uses TRBV6-5 with TRBJ1-2; 9 nucleotides align to TRBD1. CDR3 length equals 15 residues. The J segment lost 7 bases and the V segment lost 7 bases, leaving 13 bases of the junction unmatched. Germline loops: CDR1 MNHEY, CDR2 SVGAGI.

The chain uses TRBV6-5 and TRBJ1-2; D unresolved. V lost 5 bases to trimming and J lost 0 bases, with 13 bases between them. The CDR3 sequence is 15 residues long. Germline CDR1 MNHEY, CDR2 SVGAGI. The CDR3 DNA follows: TGTGCCAGCAGTCGAGGGCGGGAAGCTAACTATGGCTACACCTTC. It yields the protein CASSRGREANYGYTF.